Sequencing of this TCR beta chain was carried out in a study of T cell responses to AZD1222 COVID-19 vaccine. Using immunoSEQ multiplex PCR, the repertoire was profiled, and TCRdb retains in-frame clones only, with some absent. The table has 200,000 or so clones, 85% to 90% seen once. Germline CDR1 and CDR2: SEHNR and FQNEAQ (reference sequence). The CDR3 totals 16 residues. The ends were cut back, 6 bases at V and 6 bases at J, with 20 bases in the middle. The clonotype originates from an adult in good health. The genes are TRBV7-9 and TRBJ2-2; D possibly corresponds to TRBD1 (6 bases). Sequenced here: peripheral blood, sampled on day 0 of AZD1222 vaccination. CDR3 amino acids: CASRGHLAGFSGELFF. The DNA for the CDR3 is TGTGCCAGCAGGGGACATCTGGCCGGCTTCTCCGGGGAGCTGTTTTTT.